These T cell receptor beta chains were read from a single sample in a study of T cell responses to AZD1222 COVID-19 vaccine. Sequencing was performed with immunoSEQ multiplex PCR; in TCRdb, only in-frame clones are kept and a portion is missing. The sample has roughly 160,000 clones, about nine tenths seen once; the top ten hold less than 1.6%. The material sequenced was peripheral blood, taken on day 0 of AZD1222 vaccination. The receptors derive from an adult in good health. Each CDR3 is given with its conserved first and last residue. The D gene is left open where the match is weak. Clone size is shown for a subset of rows, as once, few, many or a class of expanded clone.

j_call | clone_size | v_call | d_call | cdr3_length | cdr3_nt | cdr3_aa
TRBJ2-3 | many | TRBV15 | TRBD2 | 18 | TGTGCCACCAGCAGAGATACCCTAGCGGGGGGACGGGGGGATACGCAGTATTTT | CATSRDTLAGGRGDTQYF
TRBJ1-2 | NA | TRBV28 | NA | 16 | TGTGCCAGCAGTTTACTCCGGTACCAGGCGAACTATGGCTACACCTTC | CASSLLRYQANYGYTF
TRBJ1-2 | NA | TRBV14 | NA | 13 | TGTGCCAGCAGCCAAAACGCGGCAGGAGGCTACACCTTC | CASSQNAAGGYTF
TRBJ1-1 | few | TRBV9 | NA | 15 | TGTGCCAGCAGCCCGCGGGTCCTTTCGGACACTGAAGCTTTCTTT | CASSPRVLSDTEAFF
TRBJ1-2 | NA | TRBV27 | TRBD1 | 14 | TGTGCCAGCAGTTTAGGGACAGGGTCCTTTGGCTACACCTTC | CASSLGTGSFGYTF
TRBJ2-7 | NA | TRBV29-1 | TRBD2 | 16 | TGCAGCGTCCAGGGGCTAGCGGGGGAATTCGCCTACGAGCAGTACTTC | CSVQGLAGEFAYEQYF
TRBJ1-3 | once | TRBV3-1/TRBV3-2 | NA | 12 | TGTGCCAGCAGCCAAGCCGGAAACACCATATATTTT | CASSQAGNTIYF
TRBJ2-7 | once | TRBV6-5 | NA | 14 | TGTGCCAGCACGGCGGCAGGGGTTCCCTACGAGCAGTACTTC | CASTAAGVPYEQYF
TRBJ1-1 | few | TRBV6-5 | NA | 14 | TGTGCCAGCAGTAAATCGCTCGGGGCTTTCGAAGCTTTCTTT | CASSKSLGAFEAFF
TRBJ2-1 | NA | TRBV7-2 | NA | 15 | TGTGCCAGCAGCACGGGACTCCTCTCCTACAATGAGCAGTTCTTC | CASSTGLLSYNEQFF
TRBJ2-3 | few | TRBV27 | TRBD1 | 16 | TGTGCCAGCAGTTTATATGACAGGGGGACCACAGATACGCAGTATTTT | CASSLYDRGTTDTQYF
TRBJ2-1 | once | TRBV11-2 | NA | 15 | TGTGCCAGCAGCTCCGAAAGTGTGTGGTCTGGTGAGCAGTTCTTC | CASSSESVWSGEQFF
TRBJ1-6 | NA | TRBV7-2 | TRBD1 | 15 | TGTGCCAGCAGCTCTTCAGGGGGCGAGGATTCACCCCTCCACTTT | CASSSSGGEDSPLHF
TRBJ1-1 | once | TRBV7-9 | TRBD1 | 14 | TGTGCCAGCAGCTCCTCCGGGACAGTAACTGAAGCTTTCTTT | CASSSSGTVTEAFF
TRBJ1-2 | once | TRBV2 | TRBD1 | 14 | TGTGCCAGCAGTTTCGGGACAGCAAACTATGGCTACACCTTC | CASSFGTANYGYTF
TRBJ1-6 | NA | TRBV11-2 | NA | 15 | TGTGCCAGCAGCCGACAGTTTACGGTTAATTCACCCCTCCACTTT | CASSRQFTVNSPLHF
TRBJ2-3 | NA | TRBV28 | TRBD2 | 13 | TGTGCCAGCAGTTTAGTTAGCGGGGATACGCAGTATTTT | CASSLVSGDTQYF
TRBJ1-1 | NA | TRBV5-1 | NA | 13 | TGCGCCAGCAGCTTGGGGACTGGGGCTGAAGCTTTCTTT | CASSLGTGAEAFF
TRBJ2-2 | once | TRBV9 | TRBD2 | 16 | TGTGCCAGCAGCGAACCTAGCGGGGGCGACACCGGGGAGCTGTTTTTT | CASSEPSGGDTGELFF
TRBJ1-5 | NA | TRBV6-5 | NA | 14 | TGTGCCAGCAGTCTACCCCCCGGGAATCAGCCCCAGCATTTT | CASSLPPGNQPQHF
TRBJ1-3 | NA | TRBV2 | TRBD1 | 13 | TGTGCCAGCAGATGGGACAGCCGAAACACCATATATTTT | CASRWDSRNTIYF
TRBJ1-2 | NA | TRBV7-3 | NA | 15 | TGTGCCAGCAGCTTACGGCCCGGGACGGACTATGGCTACACCTTC | CASSLRPGTDYGYTF
TRBJ1-1 | once | TRBV11-3 | TRBD1 | 14 | TGTGCCAGCAGCTTAGGACAGGGGACCACTGAAGCTTTCTTT | CASSLGQGTTEAFF
TRBJ1-1 | NA | TRBV18 | NA | 14 | TGTGCCAGCTCACTAAATACAGGGAACACTGAAGCTTTCTTT | CASSLNTGNTEAFF
TRBJ1-1 | NA | TRBV6-5 | NA | 12 | TGTGCCAGCAGTTACCTAGACGGTCTCGCTTTCTTT | CASSYLDGLAFF
TRBJ2-7 | NA | TRBV27 | TRBD1 | 14 | TGTGCCAGCAGTTGGACAGGGGGCGCGGACGAGCAGTACTTC | CASSWTGGADEQYF
TRBJ1-5 | once | TRBV6-1 | TRBD1 | 15 | TGTGCCAGCAGTGAAGCGACAGGGGGCCCGGGGCCCCAGCATTTT | CASSEATGGPGPQHF